Sequencing of this T cell receptor (beta chain) was carried out in a study of cytomegalovirus exposure and HLA in healthy donors. Study-level points and caveats: An Asian-associated ancestry cluster reportedly showed fewer N-insertions than the approximately 620-donor mean in a later analysis.

Primers: 60 Vbeta forward and 13 Jbeta reverse. Only in-frame clones appear in the TCRdb table, and some are missing; sequencing was by immunoSEQ multiplex PCR. The sample has tens of thousands of clones, and its top ten clones hold roughly 1.5%. Trimming stripped 6 bases from V and 5 bases from J, with 14 bases between. The germline gives CDR1 MNHEY, CDR2 SVGAGI. This CDR3 has 14 residues. About this clone: Its antigen remains unknown.

This receptor was obtained from a woman in her fifties or sixties in good health and CMV-seronegative. The sequencing input was PBMCs. The chain combines TRBV6-5 with TRBJ1-5; D may be TRBD1 (6 bases). This CDR3 reads CASSPADSYQPQHF. The CDR3 DNA reads as TGTGCCAGCAGCCCAGCGGACAGCTATCAGCCCCAGCATTTT.